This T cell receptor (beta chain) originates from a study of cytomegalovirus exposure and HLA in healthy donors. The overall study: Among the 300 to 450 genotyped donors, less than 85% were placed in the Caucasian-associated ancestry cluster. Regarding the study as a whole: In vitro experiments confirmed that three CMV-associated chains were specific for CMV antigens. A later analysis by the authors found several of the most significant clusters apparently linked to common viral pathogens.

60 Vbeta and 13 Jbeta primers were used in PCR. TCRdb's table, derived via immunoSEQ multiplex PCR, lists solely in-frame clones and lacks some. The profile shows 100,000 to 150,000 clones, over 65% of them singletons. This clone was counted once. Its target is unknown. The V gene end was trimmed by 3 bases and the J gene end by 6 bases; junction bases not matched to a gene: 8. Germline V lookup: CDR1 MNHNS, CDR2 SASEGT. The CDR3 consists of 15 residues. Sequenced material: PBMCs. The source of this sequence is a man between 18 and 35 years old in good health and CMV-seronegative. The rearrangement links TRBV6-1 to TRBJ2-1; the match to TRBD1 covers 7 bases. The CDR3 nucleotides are TGTGCCAGCAGTGATTTGACAGGGTTGCCCAATGAGCAGTTCTTC. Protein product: CASSDLTGLPNEQFF.